This T cell receptor (beta chain) is from a study of T cells expressing NK-cell markers. TCRdb reprocessed the 5' RACE reads and stores each CDR3 protein as one record, lacking DNA. The table counts around 260,000 distinct CDR3 sequences; roughly 4.2% lies in the top ten. Germline V CDR1 and CDR2: DFQATT, SNEGSKA (reference sequence). The CDR3 has 14 amino acids. With respect to this clonotype: Its antigen is still unknown.

Study results and limitations: Researchers report these clonotypes also headed the CD3+CD56-NKG2C+ fraction in a handful of donors.

The TCR was taken from a woman aged 18 to 75 in good health. The sample consisted of blood T cells: a sorted CD56 or NKG2C T cell subset, CD4+ or CD8+ T cells, or bulk PBMC T cells (not recorded which). V is TRBV20-1 and J is TRBJ1-2; TCRdb designates TRBD1, a call that cannot be tested without DNA. The CDR3 sequence is CSARPDRTSSGYTF.